This TCR beta chain is drawn from a study of T cell changes during pregnancy in multiple sclerosis. CDR3 length: 15 amino acids. With 1 base removed from V and 3 bases from J, the gap between germline ends came to 10 bases. CDR1 and CDR2 from the germline V gene are SGHAT and FQNNGV. Generated by immunoSEQ multiplex PCR, the TCRdb table keeps only in-frame clones and is missing some. The sample has under 55,000 clones; 93% are singletons. The sequence was obtained from a female donor with multiple sclerosis, enrolled in a pregnancy study. The rearrangement uses TRBV11-2 and TRBJ2-1; D might be TRBD1 (5 bases). The specimen was peripheral blood, collected in the second trimester of pregnancy. CDR3 DNA sequence: TGTGCCAGCAGCTTAGGACTCCAGGGCTACAATGAGCAGTTCTTC. Protein: CASSLGLQGYNEQFF.